Each of the 8 T cell receptor beta chains below was sequenced from the same sample in a study of blood T cell repertoires in COVID-19. Method: immunoSEQ multiplex PCR; TCRdb's copy keeps in-frame clones and lacks some. This table has 25,000 or so clones, approximately 83% appearing once. Sample: peripheral blood. The receptor source for this set is a human donor in a cohort sampled during active COVID-19.

This clone was seen only once. V is TRBV24-1 and J is TRBJ2-3; D possibly corresponds to TRBD1 (6 bases). The CDR3 extends over 22 amino acids. The ends were cut back, 3 bases at V and 0 bases at J, with 30 bases in the middle. The germline V gene encodes CDR1 KGHDR and CDR2 SFDVKD. CDR3 region: CATSDIPLTGTHTESSTDTQYF. Here the CDR3 DNA reads TGTGCCACCAGTGATATTCCGTTGACAGGCACTCATACAGAATCTAGCACAGATACGCAGTATTTT.

V gene TRBV12-3 or TRBV12-4 combines with J gene TRBJ1-1; maybe TRBD1 (5 bases). The CDR3 sequence is 12 residues long. V was shortened by 5 bases and J by 7 bases, with 11 bases between the two germline ends. The CDR3 sequence: CASSPWTLEAFF. The CDR3 bases are TGTGCCAGCAGTCCGTGGACACTTGAAGCTTTCTTT.

The sample holds a few counts of this clone. V usage is TRBV2 and J usage is TRBJ1-2; 7 positions match TRBD1. Germline assignment: CDR1 SNHLY and CDR2 FYNNEI. The CDR3 spans 14 residues. The J segment lost 7 bases and the V segment lost 6 bases, leaving 11 bases of the junction unmatched. DNA for the CDR3: TGTGCCAGCAGCGAACCCCCGGGGGACAGTGGCTACACCTTC. It encodes CASSEPPGDSGYTF.

The rearrangement joins TRBV6-5 to TRBJ1-5; 7 nucleotides match TRBD1. V gave up 9 bases and J gave up 11 bases; unmatched junction bases: 16. The CDR3 spans 14 residues. Germline loops: CDR1 MNHEY, CDR2 SVGAGI. The CDR3 reads CASLGDRAIEAQHF. CDR3 nucleotides: TGTGCCAGTTTGGGAGACAGGGCAATCGAGGCCCAGCATTTT.

The rearrangement uses TRBV19 and TRBJ1-1; D call uncertain. The CDR3 spans 13 residues. Per germline, CDR1 LNHDA and CDR2 SQIVND (reference sequence). The V gene lost 5 bases and the J gene lost 1 base, with 8 bases spanning the gap. CDR3 sequence reads: CASSPPGNTEAFF. The CDR3 DNA is TGTGCCAGTAGTCCTCCCGGGAACACTGAAGCTTTCTTT.

CDR3 DNA sequence: TGCGCCAGCAGCGATTCACTTGACACCATATATTTT. Protein sequence: CASSDSLDTIYF. V gene TRBV4-1 combines with J gene TRBJ1-3; D is undetermined. In germline, CDR1 is MGHRA, CDR2 YSYEKL. V was cut by 5 bases and J by 8 bases, with 10 bases left in between. This CDR3 region has 12 residues.

The V and J genes are TRBV27 and TRBJ2-7; 11 bases are a match to TRBD1. This CDR3 has 15 residues. The germline CDR1 and CDR2 sequences are MNHEY and SMNVEV (reference sequence). Trimming at V came to 6 bases and at J to 6 bases, leaving 10 bases not matched to a gene. CDR3 loop: CASRLTGQGVSEQYF. In DNA, the CDR3 is TGTGCCAGCAGGCTGACGGGACAGGGGGTCAGCGAGCAGTACTTC.

This chain connects TRBV10-3 to TRBJ1-2, with 8 bases matching TRBD1. The V segment lost 3 bases and the J segment 5 bases; nucleotides outside the gene matches: 2. CDR1 is ENHRY and CDR2 is SYGVKD in the germline V gene. This CDR3 spans 13 amino acids. DNA of the CDR3: TGTGCCATCAGTGAACAGGGGGGGTATGGCTACACCTTC. Translation gives CAISEQGGYGYTF.